This T cell receptor (beta chain) stems from a study of blood T cell repertoires in COVID-19. At the level of the study: Whether acute or convalescent, the COVID-19 samples came from the United States, Italy and Spain. The cDNA or gDNA used as material had been derived from T cells, B-cell-depleted T cells, or PBMCs.

Per the original data handling: The authors estimated nucleated cell counts from reference gene primer amplification. Assay: immunoSEQ multiplex PCR; the TCRdb copy retains only in-frame clones and omits some. D and trimming come from the DNA, and the V and J calls and clone size come from that table. The table lists 200,000 to 300,000 clones, around 80% of them singletons. With 4 bases removed from V and 2 bases from J, the gap between germline ends came to 8 bases. Looked up from germline, CDR1 is LNHDA and CDR2 is SQIVND (reference sequence). The length of the CDR3 is 14 residues. Sequencing used peripheral blood. V gene TRBV19 combines with J gene TRBJ2-2; no definite D call. The origin of this receptor is a human donor in a cohort sampled during active COVID-19. The CDR3 spells CASSTGSNTGELFF. The CDR3 bases are TGTGCCAGTAGTACCGGGTCCAACACCGGGGAGCTGTTTTTT.